This note documents a single TCR beta chain sequence. The antigen is undetermined. The CDR3 extends over 12 amino acids. Germline CDR1 and CDR2: MNHEY and SMNVEV (reference sequence). Between the trimmed V and J ends, which lost 2 bases and 4 bases, there was a span of 3 bases. Samples from alopecia areata patients were lesional scalp punch biopsies and peripheral blood. CD4+ and CD8+ T cells were sorted from PBMCs stained for CD3, CD4 and CD8. The sample is drawn from a study of CD8+ T cells in alopecia areata. Regarding the study as a whole: Compared with normal scalp, lesional scalp had higher clonality and more expanded CD8+ clones. Unlike in mice, where it was clearer, TCR sharing across patients was less clear, possibly HLA-related.

RNA, once extracted, was reverse transcribed into cDNA for use as the sequencing template. TCRdb's table, derived via immunoSEQ multiplex PCR, lists solely in-frame clones and lacks some. The sample comprises 90,000 to 120,000 clones, about 50% of which are singletons, and approximately 23% rests with the top ten. This clonotype was obtained from a human donor with alopecia areata. The source material was NKG2D-low CD8+ T cells sorted from blood. This sequence joins TRBV27 and TRBJ2-1; D is unclear. As DNA, the CDR3 is TGTGCCAGCAGTTTAGCTTACAATGAGCAGTTCTTC. Protein product: CASSLAYNEQFF.